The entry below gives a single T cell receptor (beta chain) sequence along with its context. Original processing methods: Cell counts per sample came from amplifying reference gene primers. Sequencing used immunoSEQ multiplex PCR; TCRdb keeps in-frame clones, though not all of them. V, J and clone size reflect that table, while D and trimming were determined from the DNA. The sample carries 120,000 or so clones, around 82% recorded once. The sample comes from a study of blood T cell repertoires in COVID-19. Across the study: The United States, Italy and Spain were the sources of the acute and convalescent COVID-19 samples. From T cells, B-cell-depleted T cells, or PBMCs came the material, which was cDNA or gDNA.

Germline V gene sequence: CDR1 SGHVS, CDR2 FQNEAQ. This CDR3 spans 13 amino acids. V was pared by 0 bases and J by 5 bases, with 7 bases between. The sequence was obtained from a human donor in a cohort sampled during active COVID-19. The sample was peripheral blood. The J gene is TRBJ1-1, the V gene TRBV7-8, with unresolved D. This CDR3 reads CASSLATATEAFF. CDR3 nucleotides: TGTGCCAGCAGCTTAGCTACAGCTACTGAAGCTTTCTTT.